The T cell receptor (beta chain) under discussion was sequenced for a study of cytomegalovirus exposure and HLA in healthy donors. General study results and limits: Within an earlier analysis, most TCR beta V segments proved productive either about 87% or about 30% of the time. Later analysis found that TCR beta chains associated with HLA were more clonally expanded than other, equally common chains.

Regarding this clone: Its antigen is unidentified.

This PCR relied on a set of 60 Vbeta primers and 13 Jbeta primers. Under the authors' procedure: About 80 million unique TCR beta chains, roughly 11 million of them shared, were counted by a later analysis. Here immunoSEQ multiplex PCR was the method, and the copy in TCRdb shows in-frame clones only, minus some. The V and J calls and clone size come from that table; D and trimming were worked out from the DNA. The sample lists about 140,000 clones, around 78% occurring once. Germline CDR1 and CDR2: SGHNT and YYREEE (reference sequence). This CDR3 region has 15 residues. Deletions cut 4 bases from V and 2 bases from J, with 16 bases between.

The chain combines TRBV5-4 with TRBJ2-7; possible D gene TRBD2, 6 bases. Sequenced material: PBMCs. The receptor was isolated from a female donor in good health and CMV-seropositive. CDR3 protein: CASSPAGGSAYEQYF. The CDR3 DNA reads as TGTGCCAGCAGCCCCGCTGGAGGGAGCGCCTACGAGCAGTACTTC.